This T cell receptor (beta chain) came from a study of Ad26.COV2.S vaccination and SARS-CoV-2 variants. Study overall: Donor was one of the participants in the Ad26.COV2.S arm of the COV1001 trial. Once or twice, 56 days apart, Ad26.COV2.S was delivered intramuscularly.

The CDR3 loop spans 15 amino acids. Germline-derived CDR1 and CDR2 are MNHEY and SVGEGT. The germline V and J ends were trimmed by 0 bases and 0 bases, with 6 bases remaining between them. The assay was immunoSEQ multiplex PCR, and TCRdb's table has in-frame clones only and misses some. The top ten hold about 1.6% of the sample, which has over 400,000 clones, 92% seen once. The treatment denotes: approximately 18 received Ad26.COV2.S at low or high dose, single or two shots; five or six received placebo; per-sample allocation not given. It was on day 63 after the first vaccine or placebo injection that samples were taken.

The sequences come from peripheral blood, collected in a trial of Ad26.COV2.S vaccine versus placebo. This chain joins TRBV6-2 or TRBV6-3 and TRBJ2-4; D remains ambiguous. The sequence was obtained from a person aged 18-60 years who received the Ad26.COV2.S COVID-19 vaccine or a placebo. CDR3 in amino acids: CASSYSAVAKNIQYF. As DNA, the CDR3 is TGTGCCAGCAGTTACTCGGCCGTAGCCAAAAACATTCAGTACTTC.